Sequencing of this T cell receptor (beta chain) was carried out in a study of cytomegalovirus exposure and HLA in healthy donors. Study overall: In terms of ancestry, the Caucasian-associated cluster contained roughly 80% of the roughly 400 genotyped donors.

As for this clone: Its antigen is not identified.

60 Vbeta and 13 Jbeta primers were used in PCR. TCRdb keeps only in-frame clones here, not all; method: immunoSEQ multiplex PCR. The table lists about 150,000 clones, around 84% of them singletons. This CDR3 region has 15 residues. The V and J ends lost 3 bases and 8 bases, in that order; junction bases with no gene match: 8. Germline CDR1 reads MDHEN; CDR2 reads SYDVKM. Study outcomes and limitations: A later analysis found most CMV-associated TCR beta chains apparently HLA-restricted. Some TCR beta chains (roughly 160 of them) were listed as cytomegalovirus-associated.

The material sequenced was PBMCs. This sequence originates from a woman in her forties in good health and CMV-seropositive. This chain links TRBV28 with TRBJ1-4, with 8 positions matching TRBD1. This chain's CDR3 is CASSFGQGVLEKLFF. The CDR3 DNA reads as TGTGCCAGCAGTTTTGGACAGGGAGTCTTAGAAAAACTGTTTTTT.